In this sample, the clone carrying this TCR beta chain turned up once. Assay: immunoSEQ multiplex PCR; the TCRdb copy retains only in-frame clones and omits some. The sample contains about 75,000 clones, 84% of which appear only once. This specimen comes from a study of T cell clones after liver transplantation. The CDR3 covers 16 residues. Trimming took 10 bases from V and 0 from J, leaving 19 bases between them. Germline V gene data show CDR1 as ENHRY and CDR2 as SYGVKD. The genes are TRBV10-3 and TRBJ2-1, with D hard to call. The sample in question was CD4+ T cells from blood, obtained less than 50 months after liver transplant. The sequence derives from a human patient who received a liver transplant. Some of these T cells may belong to the graft donor. The CDR3 reads CATREVQAHSYNEQFF. The CDR3 region has the DNA TGTGCCACCCGCGAAGTCCAAGCGCACTCCTACAATGAGCAGTTCTTC.